The sequence of this TCR beta chain was determined in a study of identical twins. Notes on this clonotype: An end of the junction does not agree with germline; a read error may underlie this.

Template switching introduced a universal primer site, and the cDNA bore unique molecular identifiers. TCRdb itself ran the 5' RACE reads through MiXCR, one entry per CDR3 protein. The sample records fewer than 650,000 distinct CDR3 sequences, under 8.5% being singletons. These data were also filed under a second study, of yellow fever vaccine responses in identical twins.

The sequence derives from a woman between 18 and 29 years old in good health. The sequencing sample was made of PBMCs.

CDR3 coding DNA: TGCTGTGCTAGTGGCCAGGGGACCTACACCGGGGAGCTGTTTTTT. It encodes CCASGQGTYTGELFF. The chain joins TRBV20-1 to TRBJ2-2; weak D call: TRBD1 (6 bases). Per germline, CDR1 DFQATT and CDR2 SNEGSKA (reference sequence). The CDR3 totals 15 residues.